The 10 T cell receptor beta chains given below trace back to one sample, sequenced in a study of neoadjuvant anti-PD-1 for oral cavity cancer. The time point is: after neoadjuvant nivolumab, at surgical resection. Here immunoSEQ multiplex PCR was the method, and the copy in TCRdb shows in-frame clones only, minus some. The sample has some 7,700 clones, less than 75% seen once. The sample was PBMCs, taken after nivolumab (anti-PD-1) treatment. All receptors derive from a person aged 40-85 years with oral cavity squamous cell carcinoma.

This chain connects TRBV11-2 to TRBJ2-1; D possibly uses TRBD1 or TRBD2 (5 bases each). The V end lost 3 bases, the J end lost 0 bases, and 9 bases lay between the germline ends. The CDR3 runs to 15 residues. From germline, CDR1 is SGHAT and CDR2 FQNNGV. CDR3 region: CASSLRDGSYNEQFF. The DNA of the CDR3 is TGTGCCAGCAGCTTGAGGGACGGCTCCTACAATGAGCAGTTCTTC.

The gene calls are TRBV4-3 and TRBJ1-2; no reliable D call. CDR3 length equals 15 residues. The V end lost 1 base, the J end lost 0 bases, and 9 bases lay between the germline ends. CDR1 and CDR2 (germline): LGHNA, YSLEER. For the CDR3, the DNA is TGCGCCAGCAGCCAAGTCCCGGCAGCTAACTATGGCTACACCTTC. Encoded protein: CASSQVPAANYGYTF.

V gene TRBV18 combines with J gene TRBJ2-5; D may be TRBD2 (5 bases). The CDR3 consists of 14 residues. Germline V CDR1 and CDR2: KGHSH, LQKENI. Trimming pared 2 bases from V and 5 bases from J, leaving 12 bases between. CDR3 coding DNA: TGTGCCAGCTCACCAAAGGGCGGAGGTGAGACCCAGTACTTC. Protein: CASSPKGGGETQYF.

The V call is TRBV27, the J call TRBJ1-6, with TRBD1 as a possible D gene (6 bases). This CDR3 spans 15 amino acids. V was pared by 4 bases and J by 7 bases, with 14 bases between. The germline CDR1 and CDR2 sequences are MNHEY and SMNVEV (reference sequence). The DNA for the CDR3 is TGTGCCAGCAGTTCCTCGGACAGAAAAAATTCACCCCTCCACTTT. Translation gives CASSSSDRKNSPLHF.

The chain has TRBV7-3 and TRBJ2-2; D tentatively reads TRBD1 or TRBD2 (5 bases each). Germline V lookup: CDR1 SGHTA, CDR2 FQGTGA. Trimming took off 2 bases at V and 4 bases at J, with 5 bases between the two ends. There are 13 residues in the CDR3. The CDR3 here is CASSLGGTGELFF. The CDR3 DNA follows: TGTGCCAGCAGCTTAGGGGGCACCGGGGAGCTGTTTTTT.

This sequence joins TRBV7-8 and TRBJ1-2, with D possibly matching TRBD1 (5 bases). Germline V lookup: CDR1 SGHVS, CDR2 FQNEAQ. This CDR3 is 15 amino acids long. V gave up 1 base and J gave up 2 bases, with 11 bases separating them. The CDR3 sequence is CASSLEEQENYGYTF. In nucleotides, the CDR3 is TGTGCCAGCAGCTTAGAAGAACAGGAGAACTATGGCTACACCTTC.

The CDR3 bases are TGCAGTGCTAGAGGCCTCGATGAGCAGTTCTTC. It yields the protein CSARGLDEQFF. V usage is TRBV20-1 and J usage is TRBJ2-1; no definite D call. V lost 1 base, J lost 8 bases, and 6 bases lay in between. The CDR3 consists of 11 residues. Germline CDR1 and CDR2: DFQATT and SNEGSKA (reference sequence).

J is TRBJ2-3 and V is TRBV4-3; D remains unclear. The length of the CDR3 is 17 residues. V was shortened by 1 base and J by 7 bases, with 21 bases between the two germline ends. The germline CDR1 and CDR2 sequences are LGHNA and YSLEER. DNA for the CDR3: TGCGCCAGCAGCCAAGTCGCTATCCTGCCCCTGGGCAATACGCAGTATTTT. Its protein is CASSQVAILPLGNTQYF.

The genes are TRBV7-2 and TRBJ2-7; 7 positions agree with TRBD1. CDR3 length: 14 amino acids. The V gene's germline CDR1 is SGHTA and CDR2 FQGNSA. Trimming cost V 2 bases and J 7 bases; bases outside gene matches: 8. The CDR3 sequence: CASSLRQGPLEQYF. The CDR3 DNA sequence: TGTGCCAGCAGCTTAAGACAGGGTCCGCTGGAGCAGTACTTC.

With regard to this clone: The junction and the germline gene differ at one end; a read error may be behind it. The genes are TRBV28 and TRBJ2-5; 9 nucleotides match TRBD1. The CDR3 is 16 amino acids. Per germline, CDR1 MDHEN and CDR2 SYDVKM. CDR3 DNA sequence: TGTGCCGGCAGCCCTTTCGGGACAGGGCATCTCGAGACCCAGTACTTC. Protein product: CAGSPFGTGHLETQYF.